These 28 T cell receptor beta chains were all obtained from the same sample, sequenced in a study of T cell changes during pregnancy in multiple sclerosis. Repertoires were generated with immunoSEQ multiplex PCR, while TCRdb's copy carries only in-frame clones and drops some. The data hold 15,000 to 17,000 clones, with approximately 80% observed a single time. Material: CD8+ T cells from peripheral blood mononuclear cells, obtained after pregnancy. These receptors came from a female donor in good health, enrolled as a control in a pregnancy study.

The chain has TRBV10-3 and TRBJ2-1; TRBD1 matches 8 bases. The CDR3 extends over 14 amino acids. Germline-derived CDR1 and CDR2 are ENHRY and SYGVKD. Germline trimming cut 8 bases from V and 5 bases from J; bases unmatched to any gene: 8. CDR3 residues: CAIGLTGGNNEQFF. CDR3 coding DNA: TGTGCCATCGGTTTAACAGGGGGGAACAATGAGCAGTTCTTC.

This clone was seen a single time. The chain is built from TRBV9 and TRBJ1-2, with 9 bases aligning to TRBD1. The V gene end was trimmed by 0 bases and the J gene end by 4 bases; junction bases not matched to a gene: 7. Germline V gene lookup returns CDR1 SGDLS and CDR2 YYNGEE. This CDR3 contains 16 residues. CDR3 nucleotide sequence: TGTGCCAGCAGCGTAGGTGGACAGGGGTCTTCCTATGGCTACACCTTC. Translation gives CASSVGGQGSSYGYTF.

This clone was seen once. CDR3 nucleotides: TGTGCCAGCTTACGGAGGGGGCACAGCGGAAAGGATACGCAGTATTTT. It translates to CASLRRGHSGKDTQYF. This chain uses TRBV9 with TRBJ2-3; the D gene is possibly TRBD1 (7 bases). CDR1 SGDLS and CDR2 YYNGEE come from the germline V gene. Trimming left V 7 bases short and J 6 bases short, with 24 bases between. The CDR3 consists of 16 residues.

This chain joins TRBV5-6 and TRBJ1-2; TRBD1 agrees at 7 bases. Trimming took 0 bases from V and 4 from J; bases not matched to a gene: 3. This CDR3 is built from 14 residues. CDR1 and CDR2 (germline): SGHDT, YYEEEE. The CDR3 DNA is TGTGCCAGCAGCTTGGTGGGGGACAGCTATGGCTACACCTTC. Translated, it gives CASSLVGDSYGYTF.

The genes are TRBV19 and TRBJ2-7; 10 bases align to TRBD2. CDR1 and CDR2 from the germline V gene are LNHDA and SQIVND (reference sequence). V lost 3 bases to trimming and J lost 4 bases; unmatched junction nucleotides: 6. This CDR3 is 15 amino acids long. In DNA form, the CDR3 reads TGTGCCAGTAGTATCGCTAGCGGGGGATCTTACGAGCAGTACTTC. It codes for CASSIASGGSYEQYF.

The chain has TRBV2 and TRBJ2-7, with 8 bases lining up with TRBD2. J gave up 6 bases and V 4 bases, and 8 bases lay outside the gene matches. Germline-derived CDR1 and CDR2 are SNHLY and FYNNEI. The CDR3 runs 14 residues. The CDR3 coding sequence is TGTGCCAGCAGTGCCACCGGGAGGGAGGTCGAGCAGTACTTC. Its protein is CASSATGREVEQYF.

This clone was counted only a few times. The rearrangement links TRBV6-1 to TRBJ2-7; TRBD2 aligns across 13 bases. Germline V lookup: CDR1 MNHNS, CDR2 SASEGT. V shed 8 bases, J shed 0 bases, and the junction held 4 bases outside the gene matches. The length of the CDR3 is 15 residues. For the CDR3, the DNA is TGTGCCAGCGGGGGACTAGCGGGAAGCTCCTACGAGCAGTACTTC. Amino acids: CASGGLAGSSYEQYF.

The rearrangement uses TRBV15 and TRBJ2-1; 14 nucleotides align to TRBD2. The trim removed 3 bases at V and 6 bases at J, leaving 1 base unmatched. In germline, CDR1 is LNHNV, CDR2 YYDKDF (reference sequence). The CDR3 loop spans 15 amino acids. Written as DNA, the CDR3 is TGTGCCACCAGCAGGACTAGCGGGGGGGCCAATGAGCAGTTCTTC. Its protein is CATSRTSGGANEQFF.

The CDR3 DNA reads TGCGCCAGCAGCCAAGTTTTAAGGGCGGGAGAGGAAGCTTTCTTT. Translated: CASSQVLRAGEEAFF. The chain uses TRBV4-1 and TRBJ1-1; D is unclear. CDR3 length equals 15 residues. V was shortened by 1 base and J by 8 bases, with 17 bases between the two germline ends. CDR1 and CDR2 (germline): MGHRA, YSYEKL.

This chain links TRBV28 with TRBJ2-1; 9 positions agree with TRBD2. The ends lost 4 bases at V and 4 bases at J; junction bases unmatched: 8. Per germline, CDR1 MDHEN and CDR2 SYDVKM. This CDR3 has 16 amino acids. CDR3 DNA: TGTGCCAGCAGTTCCCGAGGTAGCGGGAGATACAATGAGCAGTTCTTC. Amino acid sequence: CASSSRGSGRYNEQFF.

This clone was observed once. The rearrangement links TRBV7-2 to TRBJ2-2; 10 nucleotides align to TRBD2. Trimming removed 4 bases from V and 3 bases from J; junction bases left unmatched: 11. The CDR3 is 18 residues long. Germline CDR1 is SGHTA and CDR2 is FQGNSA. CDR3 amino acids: CASSSGLAEKGYTGELFF. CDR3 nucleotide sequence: TGTGCCAGCAGCTCCGGACTAGCGGAAAAGGGATACACCGGGGAGCTGTTTTTT.

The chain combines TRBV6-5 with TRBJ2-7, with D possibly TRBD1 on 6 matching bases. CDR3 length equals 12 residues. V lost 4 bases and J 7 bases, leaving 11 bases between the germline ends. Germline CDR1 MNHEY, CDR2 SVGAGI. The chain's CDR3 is CASSFAGEEQYF. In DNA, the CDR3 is TGTGCCAGCAGTTTTGCAGGGGAGGAGCAGTACTTC.

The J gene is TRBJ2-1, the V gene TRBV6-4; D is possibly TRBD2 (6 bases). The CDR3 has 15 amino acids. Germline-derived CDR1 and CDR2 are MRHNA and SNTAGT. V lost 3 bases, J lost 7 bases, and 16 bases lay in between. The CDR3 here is CASSEGGSASNEQFF. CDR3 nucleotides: TGTGCCAGCAGTGAGGGAGGTAGCGCCTCTAATGAGCAGTTCTTC.

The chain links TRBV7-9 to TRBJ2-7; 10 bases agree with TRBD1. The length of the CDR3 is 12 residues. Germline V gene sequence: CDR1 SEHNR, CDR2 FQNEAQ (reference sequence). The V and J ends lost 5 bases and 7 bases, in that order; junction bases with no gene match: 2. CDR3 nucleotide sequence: TGTGCCAGCAGCGGGGACAGGGGAGAGCAGTACTTC. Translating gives CASSGDRGEQYF.

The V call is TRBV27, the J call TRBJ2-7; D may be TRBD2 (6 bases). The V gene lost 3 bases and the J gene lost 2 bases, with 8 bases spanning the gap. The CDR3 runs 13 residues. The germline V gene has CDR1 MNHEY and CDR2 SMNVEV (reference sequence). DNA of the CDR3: TGTGCCAGCAGTTTCGCGGGGACCTACGAGCAGTACTTC. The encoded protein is CASSFAGTYEQYF.

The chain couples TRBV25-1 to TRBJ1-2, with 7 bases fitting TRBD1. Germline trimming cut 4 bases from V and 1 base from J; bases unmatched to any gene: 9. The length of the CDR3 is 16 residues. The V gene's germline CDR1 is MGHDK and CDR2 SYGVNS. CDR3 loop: CASSASTGTLNYGYTF. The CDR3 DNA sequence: TGTGCCAGCAGTGCCTCGACAGGGACCCTTAACTATGGCTACACCTTC.

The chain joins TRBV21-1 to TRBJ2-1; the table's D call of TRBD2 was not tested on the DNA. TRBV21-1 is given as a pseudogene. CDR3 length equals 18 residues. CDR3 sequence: CASTVRGLAGGPYNEQFF. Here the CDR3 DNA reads TGTGCCAGCACCGTCCGGGGGCTAGCGGGAGGACCTTACAATGAGCAGTTCTTC.

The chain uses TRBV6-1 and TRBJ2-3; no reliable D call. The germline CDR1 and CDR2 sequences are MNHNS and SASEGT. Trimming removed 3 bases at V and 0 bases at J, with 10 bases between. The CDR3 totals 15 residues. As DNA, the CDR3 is TGTGCCAGCAGTGAGCAAGCCGGGAGCACAGATACGCAGTATTTT. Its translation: CASSEQAGSTDTQYF.

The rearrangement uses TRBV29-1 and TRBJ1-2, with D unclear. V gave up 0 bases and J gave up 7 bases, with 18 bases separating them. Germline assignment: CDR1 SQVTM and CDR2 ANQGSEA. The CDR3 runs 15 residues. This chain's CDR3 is CSVEDNLSLRGGYTF. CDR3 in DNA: TGCAGCGTTGAAGATAATCTAAGCCTCCGGGGTGGCTACACCTTC.

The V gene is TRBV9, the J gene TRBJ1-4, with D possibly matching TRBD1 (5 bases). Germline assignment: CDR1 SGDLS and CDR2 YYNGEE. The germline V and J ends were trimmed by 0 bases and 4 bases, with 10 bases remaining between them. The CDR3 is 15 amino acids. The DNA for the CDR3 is TGTGCCAGCAGCGTAGGGGGCAGCTTTAATGAAAAACTGTTTTTT. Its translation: CASSVGGSFNEKLFF.

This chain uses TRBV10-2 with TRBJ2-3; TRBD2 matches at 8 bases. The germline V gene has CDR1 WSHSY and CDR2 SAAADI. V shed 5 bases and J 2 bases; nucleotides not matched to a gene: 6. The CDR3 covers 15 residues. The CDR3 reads CASSLSREVTDTQYF. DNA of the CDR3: TGCGCCAGCAGTCTCTCGCGGGAGGTCACAGATACGCAGTATTTT.

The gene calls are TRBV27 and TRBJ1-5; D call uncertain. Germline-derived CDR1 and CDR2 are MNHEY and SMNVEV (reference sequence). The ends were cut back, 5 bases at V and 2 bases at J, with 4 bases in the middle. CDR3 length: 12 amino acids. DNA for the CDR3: TGTGCCAGCAGTCGGGGCAATCAGCCCCAGCATTTT. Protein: CASSRGNQPQHF.

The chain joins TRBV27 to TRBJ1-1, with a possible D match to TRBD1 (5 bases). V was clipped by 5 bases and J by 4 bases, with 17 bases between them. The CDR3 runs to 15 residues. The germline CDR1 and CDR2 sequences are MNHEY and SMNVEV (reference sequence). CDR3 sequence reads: CASSNRQTLGTEAFF. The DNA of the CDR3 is TGTGCCAGCAGTAATCGACAGACTTTGGGCACTGAAGCTTTCTTT.

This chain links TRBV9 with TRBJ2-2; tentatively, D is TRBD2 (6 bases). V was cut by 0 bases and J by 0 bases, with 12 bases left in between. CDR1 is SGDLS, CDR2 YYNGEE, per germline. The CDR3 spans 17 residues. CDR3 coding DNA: TGTGCCAGCAGCGTAGAAATAGGCGGGGCGAACACCGGGGAGCTGTTTTTT. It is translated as CASSVEIGGANTGELFF.

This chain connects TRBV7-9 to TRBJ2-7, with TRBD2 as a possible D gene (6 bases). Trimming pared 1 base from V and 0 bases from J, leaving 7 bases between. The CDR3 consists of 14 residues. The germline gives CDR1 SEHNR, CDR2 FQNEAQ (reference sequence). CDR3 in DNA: TGTGCCAGCAGCTTAGACGGGAGCTCCTACGAGCAGTACTTC. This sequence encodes CASSLDGSSYEQYF.

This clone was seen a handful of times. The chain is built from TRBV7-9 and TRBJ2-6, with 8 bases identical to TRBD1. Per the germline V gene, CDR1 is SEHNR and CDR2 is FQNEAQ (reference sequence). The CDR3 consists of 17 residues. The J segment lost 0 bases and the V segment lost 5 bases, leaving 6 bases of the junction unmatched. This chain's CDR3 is CASSRGQANSGANVLTF. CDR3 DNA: TGTGCCAGCAGCCGGGGACAGGCAAACTCTGGGGCCAACGTCCTGACTTTC.

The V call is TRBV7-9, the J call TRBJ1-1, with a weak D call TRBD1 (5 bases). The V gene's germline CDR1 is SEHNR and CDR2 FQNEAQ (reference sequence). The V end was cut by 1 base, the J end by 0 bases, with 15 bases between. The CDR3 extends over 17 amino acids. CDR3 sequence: CASSLGVMTVVNTEAFF. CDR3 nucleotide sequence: TGTGCCAGCAGCTTAGGGGTAATGACAGTGGTGAACACTGAAGCTTTCTTT.

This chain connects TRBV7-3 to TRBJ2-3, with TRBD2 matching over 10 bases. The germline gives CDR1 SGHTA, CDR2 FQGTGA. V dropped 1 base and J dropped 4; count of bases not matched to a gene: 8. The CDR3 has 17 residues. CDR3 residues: CASSLNPPAGGPDTQYF. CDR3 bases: TGTGCCAGCAGCTTAAACCCCCCAGCGGGAGGGCCAGATACGCAGTATTTT.